The 26 T cell receptor beta chains listed next were all sequenced from one sample in a study of blood T cell repertoires in COVID-19 (dated by TCRdb to the early 2020s). The library relied on the immunoSEQ multiplex PCR assay. TCRdb holds this immuneACCESS table with in-frame rearrangements only. Some clones are missing; in checked studies, unresolved V genes explain under half, and the rest has no known cause. The sample table records some 83,000 clones; about 92% of these occur just once. Jointly, the top ten make up about 2% of the sample. The specimen was peripheral blood. The receptors here all came from a man aged 50 or older with acute or convalescent COVID-19.

The rearrangement uses TRBV6-5 and TRBJ1-6, with 8 nucleotides matching TRBD1. This CDR3 contains 15 residues. Trimming took 0 bases from V and 7 from J; bases not matched to a gene: 2. Germline assignment: CDR1 MNHEY and CDR2 SVGAGI. Here the CDR3 DNA reads TGTGCCAGCAGTTACTCGGACAGGGTAAATTCACCCCTCCACTTT. It codes for CASSYSDRVNSPLHF.

The chain recombines TRBV6-5 with TRBJ1-2; no clear D. The CDR3 is 13 amino acids. Trimming shortened V by 2 bases and J by 2 bases, and 6 bases separated the two germline ends. Germline values: CDR1 MNHEY, CDR2 SVGAGI. CDR3: CASSYSRNYGYTF. The CDR3 bases are TGTGCCAGCAGTTACAGCAGGAACTATGGCTACACCTTC.

The rearrangement joins TRBV2 to TRBJ1-6, with D hard to call. Germline assignment: CDR1 SNHLY and CDR2 FYNNEI. The ends were cut back, 4 bases at V and 7 bases at J, with 5 bases in the middle. This CDR3 comprises 12 residues. The CDR3 protein is CASSAQNSPLHF. The CDR3 coding sequence is TGTGCCAGCAGTGCACAAAATTCACCCCTCCACTTT. Looking up the rest from reference TRBV2 and TRBJ1-6 gives the full variable domain: EPEVTQTPSHQVTQMGQEVILRCVPISNHLYFYWYRQILGQKVEFLVSFYNNEISEKSEIFDDQFSVERPDGSNFTLKIRSTKLEDSAMYFCASSAQNSPLHFGNGTRLTVT.

The genes are TRBV18 and TRBJ2-5; 13 nucleotides agree with TRBD2. This CDR3 contains 20 residues. Germline lookup yields CDR1 KGHSH and CDR2 LQKENI. Trimming removed 0 bases from V and 5 bases from J; junction bases left unmatched: 15. CDR3 in amino acids: CASSPPGSRTSGRREETQYF. DNA for the CDR3: TGTGCCAGCTCACCACCGGGATCCCGGACTAGCGGGAGAAGGGAGGAGACCCAGTACTTC.

CDR3 loop: CASSLGLAGAYTDTQYF. CDR3 bases: TGTGCCAGCAGCTTAGGACTAGCGGGGGCCTACACAGATACGCAGTATTTT. The rearrangement joins TRBV7-9 to TRBJ2-3; 12 nucleotides align to TRBD2. This CDR3 has 17 residues. Germline V CDR1 and CDR2: SEHNR, FQNEAQ (reference sequence). V lost 1 base to trimming and J lost 2 bases; unmatched junction nucleotides: 4.

This clone was observed once. The rearrangement joins TRBV24-1 to TRBJ2-5; the match to TRBD1 covers 10 bases. The CDR3 runs to 16 residues. Trimming removed 4 bases from V and 2 bases from J; junction bases left unmatched: 6. The germline V gene has CDR1 KGHDR and CDR2 SFDVKD. As DNA, the CDR3 is TGTGCCACCAGTGACCGTGGGACAGGGGAGCAAGAGACCCAGTACTTC. Translation: CATSDRGTGEQETQYF.

This clone showed up just once. The V call is TRBV9, the J call TRBJ1-3; D unresolved. With 4 bases removed from V and 2 bases from J, the gap between germline ends came to 13 bases. CDR1 SGDLS and CDR2 YYNGEE come from the germline V gene. The CDR3 length is 15 residues. The CDR3 region is CASSLRGTPGNTIYF. CDR3 DNA: TGTGCCAGCAGCCTCCGGGGAACTCCTGGAAACACCATATATTTT.

V gene TRBV7-9 combines with J gene TRBJ1-1, with D perhaps TRBD1 (5 bases). V was trimmed by 5 bases and J by 3 bases, leaving 13 bases between them. This CDR3 contains 14 residues. Germline V gene data show CDR1 as SEHNR and CDR2 as FQNEAQ (reference sequence). DNA for the CDR3: TGTGCCAGCAGCAACGAAAGGGGTGACACTGAAGCTTTCTTT. Its protein product is CASSNERGDTEAFF.

The J gene is TRBJ2-1, the V gene TRBV7-9, with a possible D match to TRBD2 (5 bases). The CDR3 runs 11 residues. The germline V gene encodes CDR1 SEHNR and CDR2 FQNEAQ (reference sequence). Between the trimmed V and J ends, which lost 4 bases and 12 bases, there was a span of 10 bases. CDR3 amino acids: CASSYLGRQFF. CDR3 in DNA: TGTGCCAGCAGCTACCTAGGGAGGCAGTTCTTC.

In nucleotides, the CDR3 is TGTGCCAGCAGTTTATCGGGGGCAGCTCTTGGCTACACCTTC. Amino acids: CASSLSGAALGYTF. The J gene is TRBJ1-2, the V gene TRBV27; tentatively, D is TRBD1 (6 bases). Germline V CDR1 and CDR2: MNHEY, SMNVEV (reference sequence). V shed 0 bases and J shed 7 bases, with 12 bases lying between them. CDR3 size: 14 residues.

A few counts support this clone. The chain combines TRBV2 with TRBJ2-5; 8 bases fit TRBD1. This CDR3 has 15 residues. Trimming at V came to 1 base and at J to 1 base, leaving 2 bases not matched to a gene. Germline CDR1 and CDR2: SNHLY and FYNNEI. DNA of the CDR3: TGTGCCAGCAGTGAAGACAGGGGGTTCCAAGAGACCCAGTACTTC. Translated, it gives CASSEDRGFQETQYF.

The chain has TRBV7-3 and TRBJ2-2, with a possible D match to TRBD1 (6 bases). V lost 5 bases, J lost 7 bases, and 14 bases lay in between. Germline CDR1 is SGHTA and CDR2 is FQGTGA. The CDR3 runs 14 residues. This CDR3 is CASSITGSGGELFF. The CDR3, as DNA: TGTGCCAGCAGCATTACAGGGAGCGGCGGGGAGCTGTTTTTT.

Only a few counts were recorded for this clone. This chain links TRBV5-1 with TRBJ1-3, with a weak D call TRBD1 (5 bases). Per the germline V gene, CDR1 is SGHRS and CDR2 is YFSETQ. The CDR3 runs 14 residues. Between the trimmed V and J ends, which lost 3 bases and 0 bases, there was a span of 7 bases. CDR3 loop: CASSSGHSGNTIYF. The CDR3 DNA follows: TGCGCCAGCAGCTCAGGACACTCTGGAAACACCATATATTTT.

The CDR3 sequence: CASSPDTDSFNSPLHF. As DNA, the CDR3 is TGTGCCAGCTCACCAGACACCGACAGCTTTAATTCACCCCTCCACTTT. The chain couples TRBV18 to TRBJ1-6; possible D gene TRBD1, 5 bases. Germline V gene lookup returns CDR1 KGHSH and CDR2 LQKENI. The length of the CDR3 is 16 residues. Trimming removed 2 bases from V and 6 bases from J, with 14 bases in between.

CDR3 DNA sequence: TGTGCCAGCAGCTTAGGGGGCAGGAACACTGAAGCTTTCTTT. Translation: CASSLGGRNTEAFF. This chain links TRBV11-3 with TRBJ1-1; D may be TRBD1 (5 bases). The germline gives CDR1 SGHNT, CDR2 YENEEA. The V end lost 1 base, the J end lost 1 base, and 7 bases lay between the germline ends. The CDR3 is 14 amino acids.

CDR3 nucleotides: TGTGCCAGCAGCTTGGGAGCTTATAGCAATCAGCCCCAGCATTTT. Its protein is CASSLGAYSNQPQHF. The chain has TRBV5-5 and TRBJ1-5; no reliable D call. Germline CDR1 and CDR2: SGHKS and YYEKEE (reference sequence). This CDR3 spans 15 amino acids. Trimming left V 0 bases short and J 0 bases short, with 7 bases between.

V usage is TRBV9 and J usage is TRBJ2-6; possible D gene TRBD1, 6 bases. Germline loops: CDR1 SGDLS, CDR2 YYNGEE. The CDR3 is made up of 17 amino acids. Deletions cut 4 bases from V and 0 bases from J, with 14 bases between. The CDR3 DNA sequence: TGTGCCAGCAGCCCACAGGGCCTCTACTCTGGGGCCAACGTCCTGACTTTC. Protein: CASSPQGLYSGANVLTF. The entire variable domain, with the rest obtained from reference TRBV9 and TRBJ2-6, is as follows: DSGVTQTPKHLITATGQRVTLRCSPRSGDLSVYWYQQSLDQGLQFLIQYYNGEERAKGNILERFSAQQFPDLHSELNLSSLELGDSALYFCASSPQGLYSGANVLTFGAGSRLTVL.

The chain couples TRBV6-4 to TRBJ2-5, with D tentatively TRBD2 (5 bases). This CDR3 region has 17 residues. Germline V lookup: CDR1 MRHNA, CDR2 SNTAGT. V gave up 7 bases and J gave up 1 base, with 22 bases separating them. DNA of the CDR3: TGTGCCAGCAAGAGCCTAGCCATCAAGACCTTCCAAGAGACCCAGTACTTC. Protein sequence: CASKSLAIKTFQETQYF.

The V gene is TRBV11-2, the J gene TRBJ2-3, with 7 nucleotides matching TRBD1. The junction had 4 bases not matched to a gene; V was cut back by 7 bases and J by 0 bases. Germline V gene data show CDR1 as SGHAT and CDR2 as FQNNGV. The CDR3 is made up of 14 amino acids. CDR3 loop: CASTPGQSTDTQYF. As DNA, the CDR3 is TGTGCCAGCACCCCGGGACAGAGCACAGATACGCAGTATTTT.

The chain is built from TRBV19 and TRBJ2-5; D is perhaps TRBD1 (7 bases). V lost 5 bases and J 6 bases, leaving 19 bases between the germline ends. This CDR3 is 15 amino acids long. Germline V gives CDR1 LNHDA, CDR2 SQIVND (reference sequence). CDR3: CASSPHRGGEKTQYF. The CDR3 region has the DNA TGTGCCAGTAGTCCCCACAGGGGAGGAGAAAAGACCCAGTACTTC.

This clone occurred once. V usage is TRBV28 and J usage is TRBJ2-1; D perhaps matches TRBD2 (6 bases). This CDR3 spans 13 amino acids. The ends were cut back, 6 bases at V and 5 bases at J, with 11 bases in the middle. Germline assignment: CDR1 MDHEN and CDR2 SYDVKM. CDR3 protein: CASSPRLDNEQFF. The CDR3 DNA follows: TGTGCCAGCAGCCCCCGACTAGACAATGAGCAGTTCTTC.

This sequence joins TRBV7-2 and TRBJ1-6; a possible D gene is TRBD1 (5 bases). The V gene's germline CDR1 is SGHTA and CDR2 FQGNSA. The CDR3 has 14 residues. V was trimmed by 5 bases and J by 9 bases, leaving 14 bases between them. The CDR3 nucleotides read TGTGCCAGCAGCCGTCCGACAGACGTTTCACCCCTCCACTTT. Residues: CASSRPTDVSPLHF.

This clone was observed a handful of times. The CDR3 nucleotides read TGTGCCAGCAGTTCCGACAGAAGCTATGGCTACACCTTC. Its protein product is CASSSDRSYGYTF. The V and J genes are TRBV28 and TRBJ1-2; D may be TRBD1 (5 bases). The CDR3 is 13 amino acids. Germline lookup yields CDR1 MDHEN and CDR2 SYDVKM. V shed 4 bases and J shed 4 bases, with 10 bases lying between them.

This chain links TRBV2 with TRBJ1-4; 8 bases map to TRBD1. The ends lost 7 bases at V and 6 bases at J; junction bases unmatched: 10. The CDR3 is 15 amino acids. The germline gives CDR1 SNHLY, CDR2 FYNNEI. This chain's CDR3 is CASMFDRGRDEKLFF. CDR3 bases: TGTGCCAGCATGTTCGACAGGGGAAGGGATGAAAAACTGTTTTTT.

The chain couples TRBV19 to TRBJ2-1; 7 bases align to TRBD2. The germline V gene has CDR1 LNHDA and CDR2 SQIVND (reference sequence). V gave up 9 bases and J gave up 6 bases; unmatched junction bases: 14. This CDR3 comprises 15 residues. The CDR3 DNA reads as TGTGCCAGCGGCGGGCGGCTAGCGGACCGCAATGAGCAGTTCTTC. It specifies CASGGRLADRNEQFF.

The chain joins TRBV30 to TRBJ1-2, with 10 bases aligning to TRBD1. J lost 7 bases, V lost 5 bases, and 4 bases had no gene match. The CDR3 spans 12 residues. Germline V gene sequence: CDR1 GTSNPN, CDR2 SVGIG (reference sequence). In DNA, the CDR3 is TGTGCCTGGGAGACAGGGGGCGGTGGCTACACCTTC. Translating it yields CAWETGGGGYTF.